The entry that follows covers one T cell receptor beta chain sequence. As processed by the authors: Estimation of nucleated cell counts was performed using reference gene primer amplification. Here immunoSEQ multiplex PCR was the method, and the copy in TCRdb shows in-frame clones only, minus some. That table is the source of V, J and clone size, and D and trimming were worked out from the DNA. The sample lists some 200,000 clones, around 90% seen once, with about 1.8% in the top ten. From germline, CDR1 is MDHEN and CDR2 SYDVKM. V lost 6 bases and J lost 2; bases outside the gene matches: 4. The CDR3 covers 15 residues. This entry belongs to a study of blood T cell repertoires in COVID-19. Looking at the study overall: Specimens from acute and convalescent COVID-19 originated in the United States, Italy and Spain. Sample material is recorded as cDNA or gDNA derived from T cells, B-cell-depleted T cells, or PBMCs.

The TCR originated in a man between 70 and 80 years old with acute or convalescent COVID-19. The chain couples TRBV28 to TRBJ2-2, with 9 positions matching TRBD1. The sample consisted of peripheral blood. Here the CDR3 reads CASSPGQGNTGELFF. The CDR3 nucleotides are TGTGCCAGCAGCCCGGGACAGGGTAACACCGGGGAGCTGTTTTTT.